The T cell receptor beta chain described here comes from a study of OX40 agonist ivuxolimab in advanced cancers. Whole-study context: Patients were given ivuxolimab, an antibody that agonizes OX40 (CD134). Overall study findings and caveats: Average numbers of expanded clones were greater in CD8+ T cells than in CD4+.

V was pared by 0 bases and J by 4 bases, with 13 bases between. This CDR3 has 15 residues. Germline CDR1 is MNHEY and CDR2 is SVGAGI. Clones were read by immunoSEQ multiplex PCR, and TCRdb kept only the in-frame ones, dropping some. Among 65,000 to 75,000 clones, around 89% were seen once, and the ten largest hold less than 1%. With regard to this clone: Its cognate antigen is unknown.

Autoimmune disease history or systemic immunosuppression disqualified patients. The receptor was isolated from an adult with an advanced solid tumor such as melanoma, head and neck, liver or kidney cancer. The genes are TRBV6-5 and TRBJ2-7, with a tentative D call TRBD1 (6 bases). This specimen consisted of CD4+ or CD8+ T cells sorted from blood, obtained in a trial of the OX40 agonist ivuxolimab. CDR3 nucleotides: TGTGCCAGCAGTTACTCGGGTACAGGGATATACGAGCAGTACTTC. Its protein is CASSYSGTGIYEQYF.